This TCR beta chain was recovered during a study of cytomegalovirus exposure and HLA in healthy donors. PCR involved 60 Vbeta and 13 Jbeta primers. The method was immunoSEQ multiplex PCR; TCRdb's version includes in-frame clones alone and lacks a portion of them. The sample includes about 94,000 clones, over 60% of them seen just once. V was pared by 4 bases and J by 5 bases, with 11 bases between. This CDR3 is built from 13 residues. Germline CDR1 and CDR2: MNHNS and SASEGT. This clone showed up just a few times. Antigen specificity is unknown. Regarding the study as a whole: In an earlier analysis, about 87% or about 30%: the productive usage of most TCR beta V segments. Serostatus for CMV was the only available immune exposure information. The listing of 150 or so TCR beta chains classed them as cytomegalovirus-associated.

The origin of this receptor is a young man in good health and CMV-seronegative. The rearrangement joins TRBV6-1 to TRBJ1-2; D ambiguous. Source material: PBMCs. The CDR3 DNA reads TGTGCCAGCAGTGGTCCGGCGAGGTATGGCTACACCTTC. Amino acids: CASSGPARYGYTF.